One and the same sample provided the 28 T cell receptor beta chains below, sequenced in a study of cytomegalovirus exposure and HLA in healthy donors. This table comes from immunoSEQ multiplex PCR, and its TCRdb copy is limited to in-frame clones, with some not included. The sample yields about 140,000 clones, approximately 93% seen once. Sample: PBMCs. These receptors came from a man aged 18 to 30 in good health and CMV-seronegative.

The chain is built from TRBV6-1 and TRBJ2-3; 8 positions agree with TRBD2. V was pared by 7 bases and J by 3 bases, with 6 bases of the junction left unmatched. The CDR3 runs 14 residues. Germline V lookup: CDR1 MNHNS, CDR2 SASEGT. DNA of the CDR3: TGTGCCAGCAATACGGGAGGGCCTACAGATACGCAGTATTTT. Residues: CASNTGGPTDTQYF.

The rearrangement links TRBV7-9 to TRBJ2-1, with a possible D match to TRBD1 (7 bases). The CDR3 spans 15 residues. The V end was cut by 9 bases, the J end by 5 bases, with 20 bases between. In germline, CDR1 is SEHNR, CDR2 FQNEAQ (reference sequence). The DNA for the CDR3 is TGTGCCAGACAGGGGCCCGGGGGCAGGAACAATGAGCAGTTCTTC. Encoded protein: CARQGPGGRNNEQFF. Based on the CDR3 plus reference TRBV7-9 and TRBJ2-1, the full variable domain is DTGVSQNPRHKITKRGQNVTFRCDPISEHNRLYWYRQTLGQGPEFLTYFQNEAQLEKSRLLSDRFSAERPKGSFSTLEIQRTEQGDSAMYLCARQGPGGRNNEQFFGPGTRLTVL.

This chain uses TRBV5-1 with TRBJ1-4, with TRBD1 as a possible D gene (5 bases). The germline V and J ends were trimmed by 1 base and 4 bases, with 11 bases remaining between them. Germline V lookup: CDR1 SGHRS, CDR2 YFSETQ. This CDR3 has 15 residues. The CDR3 bases are TGCGCCAGCAGCTTGTTTAGGGGTGATAATGAAAAACTGTTTTTT. This gives the protein CASSLFRGDNEKLFF.

The chain links TRBV7-9 to TRBJ1-1; perhaps TRBD1 as D (6 bases). The germline CDR1 and CDR2 sequences are SEHNR and FQNEAQ (reference sequence). The CDR3 consists of 13 residues. V was clipped by 1 base and J by 6 bases, with 9 bases between them. For the CDR3, the DNA is TGTGCCAGCAGCTTAGACAGGGACCCTGAAGCTTTCTTT. Translation gives CASSLDRDPEAFF.

The chain couples TRBV11-2 to TRBJ2-7, with TRBD1 identical over 12 bases. The length of the CDR3 is 15 residues. Germline CDR1 is SGHAT and CDR2 is FQNNGV. V shed 4 bases and J 6 bases; nucleotides not matched to a gene: 7. The CDR3 region is CASSSQGQGASEQYF. CDR3 nucleotide sequence: TGTGCCAGCAGCTCGCAGGGACAGGGGGCCTCCGAGCAGTACTTC. Full variable domain (remainder filled in from reference TRBV11-2 and TRBJ2-7): EAGVAQSPRYKIIEKRQSVAFWCNPISGHATLYWYQQILGQGPKLLIQFQNNGVVDDSQLPKDRFSAERLKGVDSTLKIQPAKLEDSAVYLCASSSQGQGASEQYFGPGTRLTVT.

This chain connects TRBV27 to TRBJ1-5; D remains ambiguous. V lost 5 bases and J lost 2, with 16 bases in between. CDR1 and CDR2 from the germline V gene are MNHEY and SMNVEV (reference sequence). The CDR3 is made up of 16 amino acids. CDR3 region: CASSPRGGVGNQPQHF. CDR3 coding DNA: TGTGCCAGCAGTCCGCGGGGTGGGGTGGGCAATCAGCCCCAGCATTTT.

The chain recombines TRBV29-1 with TRBJ1-1; perhaps TRBD1 as D (6 bases). The germline gives CDR1 SQVTM, CDR2 ANQGSEA. The CDR3 has 12 amino acids. Deletions cut 8 bases from V and 0 bases from J, with 10 bases between. The CDR3 DNA sequence: TGCAGCCTTAGGGGGTTGAACACTGAAGCTTTCTTT. Amino acids: CSLRGLNTEAFF.

DNA of the CDR3: TGTGCCAGCAGCCTGACAGTACAAGAGACCCAGTACTTC. Its translation: CASSLTVQETQYF. The rearrangement uses TRBV2 and TRBJ2-5; D may be TRBD1 (5 bases). V was cut by 6 bases and J by 2 bases, with 10 bases left in between. The germline gives CDR1 SNHLY, CDR2 FYNNEI. The CDR3 covers 13 residues.

The rearrangement uses TRBV11-3 and TRBJ2-1; 12 positions match TRBD2. The germline gives CDR1 SGHNT, CDR2 YENEEA. Trimming removed 8 bases from V and 5 bases from J; junction bases left unmatched: 7. The CDR3 covers 15 residues. The CDR3 bases are TGTGCCAGCGCCCTAGCGGGAGGGTACGACAATGAGCAGTTCTTC. Translation: CASALAGGYDNEQFF.

This chain uses TRBV19 with TRBJ1-1; D ambiguous. Trimming took 0 bases from V and 1 from J, leaving 6 bases between them. This CDR3 has 14 residues. The germline V gene encodes CDR1 LNHDA and CDR2 SQIVND (reference sequence). CDR3 sequence: CASSIDGRNTEAFF. The CDR3 DNA follows: TGTGCCAGTAGTATAGACGGGAGGAACACTGAAGCTTTCTTT.

The rearrangement uses TRBV21-1 and TRBJ2-7; TRBD2 reflects the table's D call only, with no check against the DNA. TRBV21-1 represents a pseudogene. The CDR3 runs to 15 residues. CDR3 sequence (DNA): TGTGCCAGCAGCAAAGAAATAGCGGGAGGGCCGGAGCAGTACGTC. This translates into CASSKEIAGGPEQYV.

The chain employs TRBV30 and TRBJ2-1; TRBD2 aligns across 12 bases. Germline CDR1 is GTSNPN and CDR2 is SVGIG (reference sequence). V lost 3 bases to trimming and J lost 9 bases; unmatched junction nucleotides: 12. This CDR3 region has 16 residues. The CDR3 region is CAWRVPSGRARVEQFF. The CDR3 DNA follows: TGTGCCTGGAGGGTACCTAGCGGGAGGGCCCGTGTTGAGCAGTTCTTC.

J is TRBJ1-1 and V is TRBV25-1; tentatively, D is TRBD1 (5 bases). This CDR3 is 14 amino acids long. The germline V gene encodes CDR1 MGHDK and CDR2 SYGVNS. The V gene lost 4 bases and the J gene lost 4 bases, with 13 bases spanning the gap. The DNA for the CDR3 is TGTGCCAGCAGTGGCGGCAGGGCTGGCACTGAAGCTTTCTTT. This translates into CASSGGRAGTEAFF. Full variable domain (outside the CDR3, taken from reference TRBV25-1 and TRBJ1-1): EADIYQTPRYLVIGTGKKITLECSQTMGHDKMYWYQQDPGMELHLIHYSYGVNSTEKGDLSSESTVSRIRTEHFPLTLESARPSHTSQYLCASSGGRAGTEAFFGQGTRLTVV.

The chain employs TRBV7-2 and TRBJ1-4; weak D call: TRBD1 (6 bases). The CDR3 is 14 amino acids. Trimming cost V 6 bases and J 4 bases, with 12 bases left between them. Germline V lookup: CDR1 SGHTA, CDR2 FQGNSA. The CDR3 DNA is TGTGCCAGCAGATATCAGGACAGTAATGAAAAACTGTTTTTT. It translates to CASRYQDSNEKLFF.

V usage is TRBV5-4 and J usage is TRBJ2-6, with 10 positions matching TRBD1. Germline-derived CDR1 and CDR2 are SGHNT and YYREEE (reference sequence). The V segment lost 9 bases and the J segment 2 bases; nucleotides outside the gene matches: 5. This CDR3 comprises 15 residues. The CDR3 here is CAIGQGGTGANVLTF. Written as DNA, the CDR3 is TGTGCCATCGGACAGGGGGGTACTGGGGCCAACGTCCTGACTTTC.

The chain has TRBV30 and TRBJ2-3, with D tentatively TRBD1 (6 bases). The germline V and J ends were trimmed by 3 bases and 3 bases, with 16 bases remaining between them. The CDR3 runs 15 residues. Germline V gene sequence: CDR1 GTSNPN, CDR2 SVGIG (reference sequence). CDR3 nucleotide sequence: TGTGCCTGGAGCTTAGGGGCAAGGGGGACAGATACGCAGTATTTT. Translated: CAWSLGARGTDTQYF.

The chain's CDR3 is CASSLTLGGETQYF. Written as DNA, the CDR3 is TGCGCCAGCAGCTTGACCCTTGGGGGGGAGACCCAGTACTTC. This chain connects TRBV5-1 to TRBJ2-5; D is perhaps TRBD2 (6 bases). The germline gives CDR1 SGHRS, CDR2 YFSETQ. This CDR3 has 14 amino acids. Trimming cost V 1 base and J 5 bases, with 12 bases left between them.

In its sample, this clone was seen once. The chain uses TRBV5-1 and TRBJ2-3, with 14 bases that match TRBD2. CDR1 is SGHRS and CDR2 is YFSETQ in the germline V gene. The CDR3 has 16 amino acids. V shed 4 bases, J shed 6 bases, and the junction held 7 bases outside the gene matches. The CDR3 loop is CASSPGTSGSLDTQYF. CDR3 bases: TGCGCCAGCAGCCCCGGGACTAGCGGGAGTTTGGATACGCAGTATTTT.

The CDR3 coding sequence is TGTGCCAGCAACCTAGCGGGAGATTATGAGCAGTTCTTC. This codes for CASNLAGDYEQFF. The chain combines TRBV9 with TRBJ2-1; 10 bases are shared with TRBD2. The length of the CDR3 is 13 residues. The V and J ends lost 6 bases and 8 bases, in that order; junction bases with no gene match: 5. Germline values: CDR1 SGDLS, CDR2 YYNGEE. Looking up the rest from reference TRBV9 and TRBJ2-1 gives the full variable domain: DSGVTQTPKHLITATGQRVTLRCSPRSGDLSVYWYQQSLDQGLQFLIQYYNGEERAKGNILERFSAQQFPDLHSELNLSSLELGDSALYFCASNLAGDYEQFFGPGTRLTVL.

This chain uses TRBV5-4 with TRBJ1-1, with D hard to call. CDR1 is SGHNT, CDR2 YYREEE, per germline (reference sequence). The CDR3 length is 15 residues. V lost 0 bases and J 4 bases, leaving 13 bases between the germline ends. CDR3 DNA: TGTGCCAGCAGCTTGGGCGGGGTACTACTCACTGAAGCTTTCTTT. The encoded protein is CASSLGGVLLTEAFF. Full variable domain (missing parts from reference TRBV5-4 and TRBJ1-1): ETGVTQSPTHLIKTRGQQVTLRCSSQSGHNTVSWYQQALGQGPQFIFQYYREEENGRGNFPPRFSGLQFPNYSSELNVNALELDDSALYLCASSLGGVLLTEAFFGQGTRLTVV.

The chain joins TRBV6-5 to TRBJ1-1, with a possible D match to TRBD1 (5 bases). V dropped 0 bases and J dropped 5 bases, with 7 bases sitting between them. The CDR3 spans 13 residues. Germline assignment: CDR1 MNHEY and CDR2 SVGAGI. The CDR3 loop reads CASSYSEGTEAFF. The CDR3 DNA reads TGTGCCAGCAGTTACTCGGAGGGGACTGAAGCTTTCTTT.

The CDR3 here is CGGMNTEAFF. The CDR3 coding sequence is TGCGGGGGCATGAACACTGAAGCTTTCTTT. The chain has TRBV29-1 and TRBJ1-1; a weak D match, TRBD1 (6 bases). From germline, CDR1 is SQVTM and CDR2 ANQGSEA. The CDR3 loop spans 10 amino acids.

The chain couples TRBV5-1 to TRBJ2-3; TRBD2 matches at 10 bases. CDR3 length: 15 residues. V lost 5 bases and J lost 2; bases outside the gene matches: 5. Germline V gives CDR1 SGHRS, CDR2 YFSETQ. DNA for the CDR3: TGCGCCAGCAGGCAACTAGCGGGGACCACAGATACGCAGTATTTT. The encoded protein is CASRQLAGTTDTQYF.

CDR3 loop: CASSHSSGTDDEQFF. The CDR3, as DNA: TGCGCCAGCAGCCACTCGTCAGGGACAGACGATGAGCAGTTCTTC. The chain carries TRBV4-1 and TRBJ2-1, with 7 bases matching TRBD1. The CDR3 has 15 amino acids. With 3 bases clipped from V and 8 bases from J, the junction kept 10 bases outside the gene matches. Germline assignment: CDR1 MGHRA and CDR2 YSYEKL.

J is TRBJ2-5 and V is TRBV19; 8 bases agree with TRBD2. From germline, CDR1 is LNHDA and CDR2 SQIVND (reference sequence). The CDR3 covers 14 residues. V dropped 5 bases and J dropped 3; count of bases not matched to a gene: 5. In nucleotides, the CDR3 is TGTGCCAGTAGTCGACTAGCGAATGAAGAGACCCAGTACTTC. This gives the protein CASSRLANEETQYF.

The J gene is TRBJ1-6, the V gene TRBV18, with TRBD1 identical over 9 bases. The CDR3 has 15 amino acids. Unmatched junction bases numbered 4, after V lost 3 bases and J lost 7 bases. CDR1 and CDR2 from the germline V gene are KGHSH and LQKENI. CDR3 sequence: CASSPSGQGNSPLHF. The CDR3 DNA is TGTGCCAGCTCACCCTCGGGACAGGGAAATTCACCCCTCCACTTT.

This clone came up once. The chain uses TRBV25-1 and TRBJ1-2; D might be TRBD1 (5 bases). Germline V gene sequence: CDR1 MGHDK, CDR2 SYGVNS. The ends were cut back, 6 bases at V and 1 base at J, with 6 bases in the middle. The CDR3 is 12 residues long. This CDR3 reads CASRGVNYGYTF. CDR3 sequence (DNA): TGTGCCAGCAGAGGGGTTAACTATGGCTACACCTTC.

The chain couples TRBV7-9 to TRBJ1-2; D possibly corresponds to TRBD1 (6 bases). Trimming left V 5 bases short and J 7 bases short, with 14 bases between. This CDR3 is 13 amino acids long. Germline CDR1 SEHNR, CDR2 FQNEAQ (reference sequence). The CDR3 is CASSPASGVGYTF. In DNA, the CDR3 is TGTGCCAGCAGCCCAGCATCAGGGGTTGGCTACACCTTC.